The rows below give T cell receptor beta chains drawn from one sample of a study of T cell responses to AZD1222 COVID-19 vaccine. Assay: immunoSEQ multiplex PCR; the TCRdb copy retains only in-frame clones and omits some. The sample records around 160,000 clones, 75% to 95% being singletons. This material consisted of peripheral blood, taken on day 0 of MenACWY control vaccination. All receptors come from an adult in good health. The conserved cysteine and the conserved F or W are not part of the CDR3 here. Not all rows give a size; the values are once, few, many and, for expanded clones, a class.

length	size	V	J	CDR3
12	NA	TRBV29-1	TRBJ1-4	SVEEGSGGEKLF
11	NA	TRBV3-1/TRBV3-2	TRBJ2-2	ASSHTHTGELF
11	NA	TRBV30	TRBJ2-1	AWTPGTNNEQF
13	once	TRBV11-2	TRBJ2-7	ASSLRQGTSYEQY
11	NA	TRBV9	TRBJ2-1	ASSVRTGNEQF
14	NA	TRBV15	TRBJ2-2	ATSNPTGGYTGELF
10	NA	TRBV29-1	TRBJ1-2	SVGEGAQGYT
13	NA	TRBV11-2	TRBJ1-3	ASSLRTGAGNTIY
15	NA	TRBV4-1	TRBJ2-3	ASSQDGGGTVTDTQY
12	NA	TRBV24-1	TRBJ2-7	ATSDPRDNYEQY
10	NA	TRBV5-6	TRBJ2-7	ASSWDRYEQY
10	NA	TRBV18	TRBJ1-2	ASSPRDGGYT
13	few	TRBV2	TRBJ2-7	ASSEAGDSSYEQY
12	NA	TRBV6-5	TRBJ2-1	ASGTTRIYNEQF
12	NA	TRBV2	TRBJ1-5	ASSEKQGWQPQH
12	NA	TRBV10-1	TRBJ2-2	ASRDSANTGELF
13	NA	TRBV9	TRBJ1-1	ASSVGHQGRTEAF
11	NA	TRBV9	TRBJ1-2	ASNREGSGGYT
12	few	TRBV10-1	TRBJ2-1	ASSPGQVNNEQF
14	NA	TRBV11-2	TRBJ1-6	ASSSHMTGRNSPLH
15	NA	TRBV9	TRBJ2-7	ASSATTGDNVGYEQY
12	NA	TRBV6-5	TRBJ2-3	ASREGWGTDTQY
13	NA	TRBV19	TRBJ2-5	ASSRGGQLQETQY
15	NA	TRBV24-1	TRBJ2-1	ATSDFRREGRNNEQF
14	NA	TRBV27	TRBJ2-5	ASSPTGGRDQETQY
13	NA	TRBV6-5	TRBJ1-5	ASRADRGRNQPQH
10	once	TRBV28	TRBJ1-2	ASSSRVDGYT
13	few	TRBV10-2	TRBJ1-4	ASREDRRGNEKLF
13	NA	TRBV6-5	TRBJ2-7	ASSFERGATYEQY
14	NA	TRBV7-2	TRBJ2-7	ASSLVAIAGGHEQY
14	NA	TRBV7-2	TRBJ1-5	ASSGNGLPSGQPQH
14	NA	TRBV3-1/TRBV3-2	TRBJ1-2	ASSLRQGAINYGYT
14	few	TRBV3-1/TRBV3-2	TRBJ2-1	ASSGYRGSTINEQF
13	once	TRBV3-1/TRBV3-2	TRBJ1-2	ASSQDLATGGGYT
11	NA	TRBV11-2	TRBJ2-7	ASSSGLGYEQY
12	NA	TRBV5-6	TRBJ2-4	ASSSSGRWNIQY
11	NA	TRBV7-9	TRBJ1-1	ASSFTGGTEAF
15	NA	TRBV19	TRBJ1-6	ASSTIPLQGISSPLH
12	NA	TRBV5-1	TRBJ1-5	ASSLGGGEQPQH
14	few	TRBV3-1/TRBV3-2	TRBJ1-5	ASSQDWGQGRQPQH
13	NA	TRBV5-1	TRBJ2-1	ASSLAAGFHNEQF
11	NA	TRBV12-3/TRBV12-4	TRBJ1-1	ASWQGFNTEAF
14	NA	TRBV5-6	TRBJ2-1	ASSLTRQGGYNEQF